The 16 T cell receptor beta chains below all came from one sample that was sequenced in a study of response to subunit inactivated influenza vaccine. TCRdb reanalysed the RT-PCR reads using MiXCR and keeps one entry per CDR3 protein. Altogether roughly 290,000 distinct CDR3 sequences are present, 20% to 25% being singletons, with the ten largest covering roughly 10%. The sequencing here drew on PBMCs from blood, taken 21 months after vaccination. The origin of the receptors is a man between 45 and 75 years old who received an inactivated influenza vaccine.

J is TRBJ1-5 and V is TRBV7-6; D call uncertain. The germline V and J ends were trimmed by 5 bases and 0 bases, with 11 bases remaining between them. The germline V gene has CDR1 SGHVS and CDR2 FNYEAQ. The CDR3 is 15 residues long. The CDR3: CASSQDTYSNQPQHF. CDR3 nucleotide sequence: TGTGCCAGCAGCCAAGACACTTATAGCAATCAGCCCCAGCATTTT. Using reference TRBV7-6 and TRBJ1-5 for the parts outside the CDR3, the full variable domain is GAGVSQSPRYKVTKRGQDVALRCDPISGHVSLYWYRQALGQGPEFLTYFNYEAQQDKSGLPNDRFSAERPEGSISTLTIQRTEQRDSAMYRCASSQDTYSNQPQHFGDGTRLSIL.

This clonotype was counted between two and nine times. The chain is built from TRBV10-3 and TRBJ1-1; no clear D. The V end was cut by 7 bases, the J end by 0 bases, with 9 bases between. From germline, CDR1 is ENHRY and CDR2 SYGVKD. The CDR3 runs to 13 residues. The CDR3 is CAIKGEVNTEAFF. The CDR3 nucleotides read TGTGCCATCAAGGGAGAAGTGAACACTGAAGCTTTCTTT.

This clonotype was observed a handful of times. The chain carries TRBV28 and TRBJ1-5; D is uncertain. V was shortened by 1 base and J by 0 bases, with 13 bases between the two germline ends. The CDR3 loop spans 17 amino acids. From germline, CDR1 is MDHEN and CDR2 SYDVKM. The CDR3 nucleotides read TGTGCCAGCAGTTTATTTGACATCTTCAATAGCAATCAGCCCCAGCATTTT. Translating it yields CASSLFDIFNSNQPQHF. Filled out from reference TRBV28 and TRBJ1-5, the complete variable domain reads DVKVTQSSRYLVKRTGEKVFLECVQDMDHENMFWYRQDPGLGLRLIYFSYDVKMKEKGDIPEGYSVSREKKERFSLILESASTNQTSMYLCASSLFDIFNSNQPQHFGDGTRLSIL.

The chain combines TRBV12-3 or TRBV12-4 with TRBJ1-5, with 9 bases lining up with TRBD1. J gave up 2 bases and V 5 bases, and 7 bases lay outside the gene matches. The length of the CDR3 is 16 residues. In DNA form, the CDR3 reads TGTGCCAGCAGTATAGACAGGGGGTGGGGCAATCAGCCCCAGCATTTT. Translation: CASSIDRGWGNQPQHF.

The CDR3 coding sequence is TGTGCCAGCAGCTTATCTCTCGGGACTAGCGGGGAGAGCACAGATACGCAGTATTTT. It is translated as CASSLSLGTSGESTDTQYF. The rearrangement uses TRBV13 and TRBJ2-3; 13 bases fit TRBD2. Germline V gives CDR1 PRHDT, CDR2 FYEKMQ (reference sequence). The CDR3 extends over 19 amino acids. V was pared by 2 bases and J by 0 bases, with 8 bases of the junction left unmatched.

The CDR3 sequence: CASSTPGHIYEQYF. The CDR3 DNA reads TGTGCCAGTAGTACTCCGGGACATATCTACGAGCAGTACTTC. The genes are TRBV19 and TRBJ2-7, with D perhaps TRBD1 (6 bases). CDR1 and CDR2 (germline): LNHDA, SQIVND (reference sequence). Trimming stripped 4 bases from V and 3 bases from J, with 13 bases between. The CDR3 has 14 amino acids.

This clonotype was counted a few times. J is TRBJ2-2 and V is TRBV12-3 or TRBV12-4, with unresolved D. The CDR3 covers 15 residues. V was cut by 3 bases and J by 5 bases, with 13 bases left in between. CDR3 coding DNA: TGTGCCAGCAGTTTTGCCGCCTACGGTACCGGGGAGCTGTTTTTT. Translating it yields CASSFAAYGTGELFF.

V is TRBV14 and J is TRBJ2-7; TRBD1 agrees at 8 bases. The V gene's germline CDR1 is SGHDN and CDR2 FVKESK. This CDR3 is built from 16 residues. Trimming at V came to 1 base and at J to 3 bases, leaving 8 bases not matched to a gene. In DNA form, the CDR3 reads TGTGCCAGCAGCCAAGTAGGCGGACAGGGATACTACGAGCAGTACTTC. Amino acids: CASSQVGGQGYYEQYF. Full variable domain (rest looked up from reference TRBV14 and TRBJ2-7): EAGVTQFPSHSVIEKGQTVTLRCDPISGHDNLYWYRRVMGKEIKFLLHFVKESKQDESGMPNNRFLAERTGGTYSTLKVQPAELEDSGVYFCASSQVGGQGYYEQYFGPGTRLTVT.

The chain employs TRBV20-1 and TRBJ1-6, with a possible D match to TRBD1 (5 bases). CDR1 and CDR2 from the germline V gene are DFQATT and SNEGSKA (reference sequence). This CDR3 has 15 amino acids. V lost 5 bases and J 9 bases, leaving 20 bases between the germline ends. The CDR3 is CSADTRRMGGSPLHF. CDR3 nucleotides: TGCAGTGCTGACACCCGGCGTATGGGGGGTTCACCCCTCCACTTT.

The table lists this clonotype with a few counts. The chain couples TRBV6-2 or TRBV6-3 to TRBJ1-5; tentative D call: TRBD1 (6 bases). Germline V lookup: CDR1 MNHEY, CDR2 SVGEGT. The V and J ends lost 4 bases and 1 base respectively, with 11 bases between them. This CDR3 has 15 residues. CDR3 DNA sequence: TGTGCCAGCAGTTTACAGGGCATGAGCAATCAGCCCCAGCATTTT. This gives the protein CASSLQGMSNQPQHF.

The table lists this clonotype with a few counts. This chain uses TRBV14 with TRBJ1-4; perhaps TRBD1 as D (5 bases). Trimming removed 4 bases at V and 5 bases at J, with 17 bases between. Germline CDR1 is SGHDN and CDR2 is FVKESK. This CDR3 region has 16 residues. The CDR3 DNA follows: TGTGCCAGCAGCCGCTGGGGGGACCGCCCGAATGAAAAACTGTTTTTT. Its protein product is CASSRWGDRPNEKLFF.

The chain combines TRBV7-2 with TRBJ1-5, with 9 bases identical to TRBD1. This CDR3 is built from 16 residues. V dropped 5 bases and J dropped 3; count of bases not matched to a gene: 8. Per the germline V gene, CDR1 is SGHTA and CDR2 is FQGNSA. The chain's CDR3 is CASSPAGTGNNQPQHF. For the CDR3, the DNA is TGTGCCAGCAGCCCGGCGGGGACAGGGAACAATCAGCCCCAGCATTTT.

The chain joins TRBV20-1 to TRBJ2-7, with D possibly TRBD2 on 5 matching bases. The length of the CDR3 is 11 residues. With 6 bases removed from V and 2 bases from J, the gap between germline ends came to 8 bases. CDR1 DFQATT and CDR2 SNEGSKA come from the germline V gene (reference sequence). The CDR3 DNA reads TGCAGTGCCCCGGAGGCCTACGAGCAGTACTTC. Its translation is CSAPEAYEQYF.

This clonotype was detected many times. The chain combines TRBV7-6 with TRBJ1-1; D is undetermined. CDR1 and CDR2 (germline): SGHVS, FNYEAQ. The CDR3 is made up of 14 amino acids. With 5 bases removed from V and 4 bases from J, the gap between germline ends came to 14 bases. CDR3 protein: CASSPTRRVTEAFF. CDR3 coding DNA: TGTGCCAGCAGCCCGACCCGACGGGTCACTGAAGCTTTCTTT.

The chain is built from TRBV28 and TRBJ2-3; D is perhaps TRBD2 (7 bases). Germline lookup yields CDR1 MDHEN and CDR2 SYDVKM. Trimming stripped 9 bases from V and 2 bases from J, with 12 bases between. This CDR3 region has 13 residues. CDR3 DNA: TGTGCCAGTAAAGCGGGACACACAGATACGCAGTATTTT. Translating gives CASKAGHTDTQYF.

In its sample, this clonotype was seen a few times. V gene TRBV20-1 combines with J gene TRBJ1-4, with TRBD1 matching over 10 bases. CDR3 length equals 14 residues. The V segment lost 3 bases and the J segment 6 bases; nucleotides outside the gene matches: 4. In germline, CDR1 is DFQATT, CDR2 SNEGSKA (reference sequence). The DNA of the CDR3 is TGCAGTGCTAGCCGACAGGGGGCTGATGAAAAACTGTTTTTT. Its translation: CSASRQGADEKLFF.